Presented here are 18 T cell receptor beta chains from one specimen sequenced in a study of blood T cell repertoires in COVID-19. The repertoire was sequenced with immunoSEQ multiplex PCR; TCRdb's copy has only in-frame clones and lacks some. The data hold under 20,000 clones, with more than 65% observed a single time. The sequenced sample was peripheral blood. The receptors derive from a human donor in a cohort sampled during active COVID-19.

Written as DNA, the CDR3 is TGTGCCAGCGCTACCTGGAGGGGTACTAATGAGCAGTTCTTC. The encoded protein is CASATWRGTNEQFF. The chain joins TRBV7-6 to TRBJ2-1, with D perhaps matching TRBD2 (6 bases). The CDR3 extends over 14 amino acids. Per germline, CDR1 SGHVS and CDR2 FNYEAQ. Between the trimmed V and J ends, which lost 8 bases and 7 bases, there was a span of 18 bases.

CDR3 protein: CASSEGTGVGYGYTF. The CDR3 DNA sequence: TGTGCCAGCAGTGAAGGGACAGGCGTCGGCTATGGCTACACCTTC. The V gene is TRBV25-1, the J gene TRBJ1-2; 8 nucleotides align to TRBD1. The V and J ends lost 2 bases and 4 bases, in that order; junction bases with no gene match: 6. This CDR3 has 15 amino acids. CDR1 is MGHDK and CDR2 is SYGVNS in the germline V gene.

The gene calls are TRBV5-8 and TRBJ2-5, with 9 bases aligning to TRBD1. Trimming took 1 base from V and 4 from J; bases not matched to a gene: 8. This CDR3 region has 16 residues. The V gene's germline CDR1 is SGHTS and CDR2 YDEGEE. The CDR3 DNA reads as TGTGCCAGCAGCTTGCCCCGGGACAGGGTCATAGAGACCCAGTACTTC. Protein sequence: CASSLPRDRVIETQYF.

The rearrangement links TRBV7-9 to TRBJ2-2, with 11 positions matching TRBD2. The germline gives CDR1 SEHNR, CDR2 FQNEAQ (reference sequence). The CDR3 extends over 15 amino acids. V was clipped by 5 bases and J by 5 bases; unmatched bases: 4. DNA of the CDR3: TGTGCCAGCAGCAAACTAGCGGGGGCGACCGGGGAGCTGTTTTTT. Amino acids: CASSKLAGATGELFF.

This CDR3 reads CASSQDPGLSPLHF. The CDR3 nucleotides read TGCGCCAGCAGCCAAGACCCAGGGTTATCACCCCTCCACTTT. The rearrangement links TRBV4-3 to TRBJ1-6; TRBD1 is a possible D gene (5 bases). The CDR3 has 14 residues. Germline values: CDR1 LGHNA, CDR2 YSLEER. The ends were cut back, 0 bases at V and 10 bases at J, with 10 bases in the middle.

V usage is TRBV4-3 and J usage is TRBJ2-2; 7 bases fit TRBD2. Germline-derived CDR1 and CDR2 are LGHNA and YSLEER. V gave up 5 bases and J gave up 3 bases; unmatched junction bases: 9. This CDR3 spans 16 amino acids. This CDR3 reads CASSSRGLPYTGELFF. For the CDR3, the DNA is TGCGCCAGCAGCTCCCGGGGACTACCCTACACCGGGGAGCTGTTTTTT.

V usage is TRBV12-3 or TRBV12-4 and J usage is TRBJ2-5; 9 nucleotides align to TRBD2. V was pared by 6 bases and J by 4 bases, with 0 bases of the junction left unmatched. The CDR3 loop spans 12 amino acids. CDR3 protein: CASRTSGETQYF. CDR3 nucleotide sequence: TGTGCCAGCAGGACTAGCGGAGAGACCCAGTACTTC.

This rearrangement joins TRBV19 to TRBJ2-5; 15 positions agree with TRBD2. The CDR3 is 17 amino acids. Germline lookup yields CDR1 LNHDA and CDR2 SQIVND (reference sequence). Germline trimming cut 6 bases from V and 4 bases from J; bases unmatched to any gene: 9. The CDR3 is CASSWTSGRAVRETQYF. The CDR3 DNA reads as TGTGCCAGTAGCTGGACTAGCGGGAGGGCCGTGAGAGAGACCCAGTACTTC.

The CDR3 nucleotides read TGTGCCAGCAGTTCACTAGCGGAACGACCGGACATTCAGTACTTC. Amino acid sequence: CASSSLAERPDIQYF. This chain connects TRBV28 to TRBJ2-4; 8 bases are a match to TRBD2. The CDR3 has 15 amino acids. CDR1 is MDHEN and CDR2 is SYDVKM in the germline V gene. V lost 4 bases to trimming and J lost 8 bases; unmatched junction nucleotides: 10.

This chain joins TRBV3-1 (or the pseudogene TRBV3-2) and TRBJ1-5, with 10 nucleotides matching TRBD1. The CDR3 has 16 amino acids. Germline assignment: CDR1 LGHDT and CDR2 YNNKEL (reference sequence). V lost 5 bases to trimming and J lost 4 bases; unmatched junction nucleotides: 8. CDR3: CASSDSGTGVNQPQHF. As DNA, the CDR3 is TGTGCCAGCAGCGACTCTGGGACAGGGGTAAATCAGCCCCAGCATTTT.

V gene TRBV9 combines with J gene TRBJ1-5; possible D gene TRBD1, 6 bases. Germline V gene data show CDR1 as SGDLS and CDR2 as YYNGEE. There are 17 residues in the CDR3. V shed 4 bases and J shed 5 bases, with 22 bases lying between them. The CDR3 spells CASSPLAARGGDQPQHF. CDR3 sequence (DNA): TGTGCCAGCAGCCCTCTCGCCGCAAGGGGGGGGGATCAGCCCCAGCATTTT.

The chain couples TRBV7-2 to TRBJ2-1; tentative D call: TRBD2 (6 bases). This CDR3 has 13 amino acids. V gave up 6 bases and J gave up 7 bases, with 13 bases separating them. The germline V gene has CDR1 SGHTA and CDR2 FQGNSA. The CDR3 bases are TGTGCCAGCAGTTATGGACTAACTAATGAGCAGTTCTTC. Its translation is CASSYGLTNEQFF. Full variable domain (missing parts from reference TRBV7-2 and TRBJ2-1): GAGVSQSPSNKVTEKGKDVELRCDPISGHTALYWYRQSLGQGLEFLIYFQGNSAPDKSGLPSDRFSAERTGGSVSTLTIQRTQQEDSAVYLCASSYGLTNEQFFGPGTRLTVL.

This chain connects TRBV6-5 to TRBJ2-2; D remains ambiguous. This CDR3 region has 12 residues. Per germline, CDR1 MNHEY and CDR2 SVGAGI. V dropped 5 bases and J dropped 4 bases, with 5 bases sitting between them. The chain's CDR3 is CASSPLTGELFF. CDR3 bases: TGTGCCAGCAGTCCTCTCACCGGGGAGCTGTTTTTT.

The CDR3 loop is CASSSGQWTQETQYF. The CDR3 nucleotides read TGTGCCAGTAGTAGCGGACAGTGGACGCAAGAGACCCAGTACTTC. The rearrangement links TRBV19 to TRBJ2-5; D possibly corresponds to TRBD1 (6 bases). V lost 4 bases, J lost 2 bases, and 14 bases lay in between. The CDR3 covers 15 residues. Germline CDR1 is LNHDA and CDR2 is SQIVND (reference sequence).

V gene TRBV27 combines with J gene TRBJ2-7, with TRBD2 matching 16 bases. This CDR3 is built from 18 residues. The J segment lost 2 bases and the V segment lost 2 bases, leaving 6 bases of the junction unmatched. From germline, CDR1 is MNHEY and CDR2 SMNVEV (reference sequence). The CDR3 region is CASSLRGLAGGFPYEQYF. Here the CDR3 DNA reads TGTGCCAGCAGTTTAAGGGGACTAGCGGGAGGGTTCCCCTACGAGCAGTACTTC.

The chain joins TRBV24-1 to TRBJ2-2, with TRBD1 identical over 9 bases. The CDR3 loop spans 15 amino acids. The germline V gene encodes CDR1 KGHDR and CDR2 SFDVKD. V lost 6 bases, J lost 4 bases, and 5 bases stayed unmatched. CDR3 sequence reads: CATSHRGQGTGELFF. For the CDR3, the DNA is TGTGCCACCAGTCACAGGGGGCAGGGCACCGGGGAGCTGTTTTTT.

CDR3 amino acids: CASSHPSSRVVDTIYF. CDR3 DNA sequence: TGTGCCAGCAGCCACCCCTCCTCCAGGGTCGTCGACACCATATATTTT. The chain uses TRBV28 and TRBJ1-3; TRBD1 is a possible D gene (5 bases). Looked up from germline, CDR1 is MDHEN and CDR2 is SYDVKM. The V and J ends lost 6 bases and 8 bases respectively, with 23 bases between them. CDR3 length equals 16 residues.

The chain links TRBV7-9 to TRBJ2-7; TRBD2 matches at 12 bases. V was pared by 3 bases and J by 0 bases, with 9 bases of the junction left unmatched. The CDR3 runs to 18 residues. CDR1 and CDR2 (germline): SEHNR, FQNEAQ (reference sequence). CDR3 sequence reads: CASSFRTSGARSSYEQYF. Here the CDR3 DNA reads TGTGCCAGCAGCTTTAGGACTAGCGGGGCCCGAAGCTCCTACGAGCAGTACTTC. Drawing the rest from reference TRBV7-9 and TRBJ2-7, the complete variable domain is DTGVSQNPRHKITKRGQNVTFRCDPISEHNRLYWYRQTLGQGPEFLTYFQNEAQLEKSRLLSDRFSAERPKGSFSTLEIQRTEQGDSAMYLCASSFRTSGARSSYEQYFGPGTRLTVT.